This record covers a single T cell receptor beta chain. Original processing methods: The authors estimated nucleated cell counts from reference gene primer amplification. Clones were read by immunoSEQ multiplex PCR, and TCRdb kept only the in-frame ones, dropping some. V and J calls and clone size are given by that table; D and trimming were obtained from the DNA. The sample consists of roughly 340,000 clones, roughly 89% of them appearing once. The data were obtained in a study of blood T cell repertoires in COVID-19. Study information: Italy, Spain and the United States were the sources of the convalescent and acute COVID-19 samples. Sample material is recorded as cDNA or gDNA derived from T cells, B-cell-depleted T cells, or PBMCs.

With 6 bases clipped from V and 0 bases from J, the junction kept 3 bases outside the gene matches. Germline CDR1 MNHEY, CDR2 SVGAGI. There are 15 residues in the CDR3. The sequence was collected from a young woman who had recovered from COVID-19. This rearrangement joins TRBV6-5 to TRBJ1-5; 9 positions match TRBD1. The sequencing sample was made of peripheral blood. In DNA, the CDR3 is TGTGCCAGCAGCCCGGACAGGGGTAGCAATCAGCCCCAGCATTTT. Its protein is CASSPDRGSNQPQHF.